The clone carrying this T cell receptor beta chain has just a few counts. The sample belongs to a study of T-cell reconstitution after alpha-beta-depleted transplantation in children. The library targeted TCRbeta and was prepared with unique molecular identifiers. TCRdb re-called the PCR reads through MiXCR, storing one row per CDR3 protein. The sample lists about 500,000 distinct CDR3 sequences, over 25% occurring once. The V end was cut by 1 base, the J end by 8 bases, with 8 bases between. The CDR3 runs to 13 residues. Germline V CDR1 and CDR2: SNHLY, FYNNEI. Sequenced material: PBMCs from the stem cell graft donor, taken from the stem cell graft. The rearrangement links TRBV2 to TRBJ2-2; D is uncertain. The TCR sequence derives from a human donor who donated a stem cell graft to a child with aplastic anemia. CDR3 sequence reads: CASSEEWQGELFF. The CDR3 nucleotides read TGTGCCAGCAGTGAAGAATGGCAGGGGGAGCTGTTTTTT.